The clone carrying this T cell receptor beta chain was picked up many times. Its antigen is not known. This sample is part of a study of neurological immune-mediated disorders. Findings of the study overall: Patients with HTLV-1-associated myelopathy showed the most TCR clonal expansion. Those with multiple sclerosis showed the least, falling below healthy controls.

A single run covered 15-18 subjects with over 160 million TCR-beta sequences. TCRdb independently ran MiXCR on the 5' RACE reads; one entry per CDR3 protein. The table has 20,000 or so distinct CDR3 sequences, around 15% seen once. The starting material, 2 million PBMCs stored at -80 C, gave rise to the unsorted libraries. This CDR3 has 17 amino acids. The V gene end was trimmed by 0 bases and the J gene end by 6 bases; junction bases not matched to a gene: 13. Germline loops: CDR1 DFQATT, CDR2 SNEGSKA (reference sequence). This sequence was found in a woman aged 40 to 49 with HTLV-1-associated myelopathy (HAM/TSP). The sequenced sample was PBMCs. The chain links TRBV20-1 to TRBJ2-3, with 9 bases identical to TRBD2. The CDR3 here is CSARDVSGTSFRDTQYF. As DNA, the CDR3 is TGCAGTGCTAGAGATGTTTCCGGGACTAGCTTTAGGGATACGCAGTATTTT.